This TCR beta chain was recorded in a study of CD8 T cells in ankylosing spondylitis. The V gene lost 2 bases and the J gene lost 1 base, with 7 bases spanning the gap. Germline assignment: CDR1 MRHNA and CDR2 SNTAGT. The CDR3 has 14 amino acids. Concerning this clonotype itself: Its antigen is currently unknown.

TCRdb used MiXCR to reprocess the 5' RACE reads, holding one entry per CDR3 protein. The sample lists about 160,000 distinct CDR3 sequences, under 45% occurring once. Whole-study findings and limits: It appeared that ankylosing spondylitis blood was characterized by a TCR beta motif of roughly 8 highly homologous variants. Within matched ankylosing spondylitis synovial fluid, disease-linked clones were reportedly significantly enriched.

The rearrangement joins TRBV6-4 to TRBJ2-3, with D hard to call. The sequence was obtained from a male donor with ankylosing spondylitis. Input material: synovial fluid, either unsorted or a sorted T cell fraction (not recorded which). The CDR3: CASSDNSGTDTQYF. The CDR3 nucleotides are TGTGCCAGCAGTGACAACTCCGGCACAGATACGCAGTATTTT.